Listed below are T cell receptor beta chains from one sample, sequenced in a study of patients and donors after allogeneic stem cell transplantation. TCRdb passed the RT-PCR reads through MiXCR, listing each CDR3 protein once. This sample yields approximately 8,800 distinct CDR3 sequences, of which 4% are seen a single time; roughly 21% belongs to the top ten. Sequencing used blood, either unsorted or a sorted T cell fraction (not recorded which). The receptors come from a human donor who was either an allogeneic HSCT recipient or a stem cell or donor lymphocyte infusion donor (not recorded which). It is not recorded whose cells these are; they may come from a transplant donor. The conserved cysteine and the conserved F or W are not part of the CDR3 here.

TRBV18	TRBJ1-2	ASSPGRDGGYT
TRBV5-1	TRBJ2-3	ASSSSFTDTQY
TRBV25-1	TRBJ1-1	ASSEYQGNTEAF
TRBV5-1	TRBJ1-6	ASSLQGLNSPLH
TRBV14	TRBJ2-2	ASSQVTGELF
TRBV4-3	TRBJ2-1	ASRLVIGAQGNEQF
TRBV12-3/TRBV12-4	TRBJ1-3	ASSLNRATRGNTIY
TRBV11-1	TRBJ2-2	ASSLRTGSGELF
TRBV9	TRBJ2-1	ASSVAPLGNNEQF
TRBV28	TRBJ2-5	ASSFRYGKSGTQY
TRBV5-1	TRBJ2-1	ASSSSLPMANEQF
TRBV28	TRBJ2-7	ASTVAGDYEQY
TRBV2	TRBJ2-6	ASSAGANVLT
TRBV27	TRBJ2-1	ASSSLKTGFYNEQF
TRBV7-9	TRBJ2-7	ASSRGNEQY
TRBV5-1	TRBJ1-1	ASSLAQVNTEAF
TRBV24-1	TRBJ2-7	ATSDSRGGYEQY
TRBV12-3/TRBV12-4	TRBJ1-2	ASSHNPGTGGAGYGYT
TRBV9	TRBJ2-3	ASSVSSGVDTQY
TRBV20-1	TRBJ1-5	SVQGTLSNQPQH
TRBV3-1	TRBJ2-7	ASRPAGGSYEQY
TRBV7-9	TRBJ1-2	ASSLEPDRLPYGYT
TRBV3-1	TRBJ2-1	ASSLRQEGPHNEQF
TRBV15	TRBJ2-5	ATSKDLGGRETQY
TRBV12-3/TRBV12-4	TRBJ2-1	ASSTLVAYNEQF
TRBV7-9	TRBJ2-7	ASSSDLYEQY